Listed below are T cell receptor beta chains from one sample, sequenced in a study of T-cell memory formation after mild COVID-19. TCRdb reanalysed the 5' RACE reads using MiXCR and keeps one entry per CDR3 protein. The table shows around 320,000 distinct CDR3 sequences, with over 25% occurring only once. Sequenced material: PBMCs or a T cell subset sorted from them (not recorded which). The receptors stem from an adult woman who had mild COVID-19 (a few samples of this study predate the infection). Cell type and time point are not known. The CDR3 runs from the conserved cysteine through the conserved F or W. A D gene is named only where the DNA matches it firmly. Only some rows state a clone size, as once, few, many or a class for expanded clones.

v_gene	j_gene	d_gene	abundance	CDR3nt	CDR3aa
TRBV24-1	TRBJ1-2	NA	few	TGTGCCACCAGTGATTTAGCAGGGAACTATGGCTACACCTTC	CATSDLAGNYGYTF
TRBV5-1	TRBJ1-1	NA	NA	TGCGCCAGCAGCTCGGACGGATTGAACACTGAAGCTTTCTTT	CASSSDGLNTEAFF
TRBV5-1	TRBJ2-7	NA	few	TGCGCCAGCAGCAGTCAAAGTTCAGATTCCTACGAGCAGTACTTC	CASSSQSSDSYEQYF
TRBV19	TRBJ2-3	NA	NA	TGTGCCAGTAGTATGCCGCAGGCCGCAGATACGCAGTATTTT	CASSMPQAADTQYF
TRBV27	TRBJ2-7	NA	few	TGTGCCAGCAGGAGGACAGCTGCCTACGAGCAGTACTTC	CASRRTAAYEQYF
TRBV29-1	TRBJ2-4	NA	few	TGCAGCGTTGTCAGGGACGAAAACATTCAGTACTTC	CSVVRDENIQYF
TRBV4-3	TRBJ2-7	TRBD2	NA	TGCGCCAGCAGCCAAGATCTTAGCGGGAGAAACAACGAGCAGTACTTC	CASSQDLSGRNNEQYF
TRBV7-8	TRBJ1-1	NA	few	TGTGCCAGCAGCTTAGTCATATATGGTGGGAACACTGAAGCTTTCTTT	CASSLVIYGGNTEAFF
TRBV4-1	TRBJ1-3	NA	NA	TGCGCCAGCAGCCACGACAGGTCTGGAAACACCATATATTTT	CASSHDRSGNTIYF
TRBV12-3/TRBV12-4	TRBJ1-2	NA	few	TGTGCCAGCAGTCCAGAAGCGGCCTTTTGGTATGGCTACACCTTC	CASSPEAAFWYGYTF
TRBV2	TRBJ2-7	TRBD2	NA	TGTGCCAGCAGCCGACTAGCAGAAGGGGCCTGGGAGCAGTACTTC	CASSRLAEGAWEQYF
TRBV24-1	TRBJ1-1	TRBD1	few	TGTGCCACCAGGGGCCGGGACAGGGATGAAGCTTTCTTT	CATRGRDRDEAFF
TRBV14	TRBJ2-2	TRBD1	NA	TGTGCCAGCAGCTTCCGGGACAGGGATTTTTTGACCGGGGAGCTGTTTTTT	CASSFRDRDFLTGELFF
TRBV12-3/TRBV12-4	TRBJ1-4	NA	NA	TGTGCCAGCAGCCCCGACAAGTTAGCAACTAATGAAAAACTGTTTTTT	CASSPDKLATNEKLFF
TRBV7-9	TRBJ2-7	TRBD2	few	TGTGCCAGCAGCTGGACTAGCGACGAGCAGTACTTC	CASSWTSDEQYF
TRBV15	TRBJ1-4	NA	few	TGTGCCACCAGCAGCCGGGCCCTTAATGAAAAACTGTTTTTT	CATSSRALNEKLFF
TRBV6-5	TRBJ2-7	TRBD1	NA	TGTGCCAGCAGCCGGGACAGGGGGCCGTCCTACGAGCAGTACTTC	CASSRDRGPSYEQYF
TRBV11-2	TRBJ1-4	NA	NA	TGTGCCAGCAGCGGAGGCCTGGGTGAAAAACTGTTTTTT	CASSGGLGEKLFF
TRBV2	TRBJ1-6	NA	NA	TGTGCCAGCAGTGAAGTCGCAGGGAGGAATTCACCCCTCCACTTT	CASSEVAGRNSPLHF
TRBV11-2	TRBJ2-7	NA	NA	TGTGCCAGCAGCCGGGCCGGGGACGAGCAGTACTTC	CASSRAGDEQYF
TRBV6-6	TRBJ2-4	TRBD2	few	TGTGCCAGCAGTGTTAGCGGGTTAGCCAAAAACATTCAGTACTTC	CASSVSGLAKNIQYF
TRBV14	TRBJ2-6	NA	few	TGTGCCAGCAGCCAAGACCGCCTTGCCGGGGCCAACGTCCTGACTTTC	CASSQDRLAGANVLTF
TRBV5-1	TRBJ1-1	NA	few	TGCGCCAGCAGCCGGGGGCATCTCGACTTTTACACTGAAGCTTTCTTT	CASSRGHLDFYTEAFF
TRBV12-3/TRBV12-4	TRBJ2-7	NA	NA	TGTGCCAGCAGCGAGTGGGGGGCGGGGTACGAGCAGTACTTC	CASSEWGAGYEQYF
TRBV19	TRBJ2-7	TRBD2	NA	TGTGCCAGCAGAACTAGCGGGGTCTCCTACGAGCAGTACTTC	CASRTSGVSYEQYF
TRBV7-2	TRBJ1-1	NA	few	TGTGCCAGCAGCTTCGAGACAGTCAGGGCTTTCTTT	CASSFETVRAFF
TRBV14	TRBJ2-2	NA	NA	TGTGCCAGCAGCCAAGGCAAGAACACCGGGGAGCTGTTTTTT	CASSQGKNTGELFF
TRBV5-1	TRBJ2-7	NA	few	TGCGCCAGCAGCTATACAGGGATCTACGAGCAGTACTTC	CASSYTGIYEQYF
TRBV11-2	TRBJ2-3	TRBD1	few	TGTGCCAGCAGCTTATTAGACAGGGGCACAGATACGCAGTATTTT	CASSLLDRGTDTQYF
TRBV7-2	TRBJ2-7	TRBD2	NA	TGTGCCAGCAGCTTAGTTACTAGCGGGATAACACGCTCCTACGAGCAGTACTTC	CASSLVTSGITRSYEQYF
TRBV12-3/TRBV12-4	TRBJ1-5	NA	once	TGTGCCAGCAGGGGCGGGGTAAGCAATCAGCCCCAGCATTTT	CASRGGVSNQPQHF
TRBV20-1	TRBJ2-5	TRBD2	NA	TGCAGTGCTAGAGCATATACTAGCGGACGACTGGTAACCCAGTACTTC	CSARAYTSGRLVTQYF
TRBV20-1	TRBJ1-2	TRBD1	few	TGCAGTGCTCCCGGACAGGACCTCTCGGGCTACACCTTC	CSAPGQDLSGYTF
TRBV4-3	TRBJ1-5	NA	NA	TGCGCCAGCAGCCAAGATCGAAAGGGAAATCAGCCCCAGCATTTT	CASSQDRKGNQPQHF
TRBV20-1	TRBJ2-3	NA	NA	TGCAGTGCTAGGCCTCGACTTGAGGGCACAGATACGCAGTATTTT	CSARPRLEGTDTQYF
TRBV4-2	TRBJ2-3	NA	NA	TGTGCCAGCAGCCCCCTGGACCTAACTAGCACAGATACGCAGTATTTT	CASSPLDLTSTDTQYF
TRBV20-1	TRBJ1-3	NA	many	TGCAGTGCTATCGCCAGAGGGAACACCATATATTTT	CSAIARGNTIYF
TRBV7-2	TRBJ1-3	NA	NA	TGTGCCAGCAGCTTAGATTTCAGTTCTGGAAACACCATATATTTT	CASSLDFSSGNTIYF